This TCR beta chain was captured by sequencing in a study of post-analysis software for immune sequencing data. The overall study: Patients with relapsing-remitting, secondary progressive and progressive-relapsing multiple sclerosis courses were all represented. Notes on the study in general: Elevated frequency relative to controls characterized several TRBV segments in patients, TRBV5-6, TRBV5-1 and TRBV20-1 among them. Diversity measured as normalized Chao1 was significantly lower in multiple sclerosis patients than in controls.

Germline V gene lookup returns CDR1 SGHAT and CDR2 FQNNGV. This CDR3 is 14 amino acids long. Losses at the gene ends were 5 bases for V and 6 bases for J; bases not matched to a gene: 7. Remarks on this clonotype: Antigen unknown.

Unique molecular identifiers were present in the TCR beta cDNA libraries. TCRdb called the PCR reads again in MiXCR, with one record for every CDR3 protein. The sample yields hundreds of thousands of distinct CDR3 sequences, 55% to 60% seen once. The rearrangement joins TRBV11-2 to TRBJ2-3, with 8 nucleotides matching TRBD1. This clonotype originated in a girl aged 2-10 years with multiple sclerosis. Specimen: blood. The CDR3 DNA sequence: TGTGCCAGCAGCCCCTGGACAGGGTTCGATACGCAGTATTTT. The encoded protein is CASSPWTGFDTQYF.